One sample yielded the 29 T cell receptor beta chains listed below, sequenced in a study of blood T cell repertoires in COVID-19. Produced via immunoSEQ multiplex PCR; TCRdb's table is partial and in-frame only. The sample yields roughly 290,000 clones, 90% seen once. Sequencing was performed on PBMCs or T cells enriched from blood (not recorded which). These receptors came from a woman younger than 35 with acute COVID-19.

The rearrangement joins TRBV19 to TRBJ1-3; no definite D call. The germline V gene encodes CDR1 LNHDA and CDR2 SQIVND (reference sequence). The CDR3 contains 16 residues. The V end lost 3 bases, the J end lost 5 bases, and 17 bases lay between the germline ends. The CDR3 DNA reads TGTGCCAGTAGTATTACCTCCAGCAGGCGCCGAAACACCATATATTTT. It translates to CASSITSSRRRNTIYF. Supplemented by reference TRBV19 and TRBJ1-3, the full variable domain reads DGGITQSPKYLFRKEGQNVTLSCEQNLNHDAMYWYRQDPGQGLRLIYYSQIVNDFQKGDIAEGYSVSREKKESFPLTVTSAQKNPTAFYLCASSITSSRRRNTIYFGEGSWLTVV.

The chain combines TRBV3-1 (or the pseudogene TRBV3-2) with TRBJ2-1; 10 nucleotides agree with TRBD2. With 0 bases clipped from V and 3 bases from J, the junction kept 11 bases outside the gene matches. This CDR3 spans 19 amino acids. CDR1 and CDR2 from the germline V gene are LGHDT and YNNKEL (reference sequence). The CDR3 protein is CASSQEVFEAGGGYNEQFF. The CDR3 DNA reads TGTGCCAGCAGCCAAGAGGTATTCGAAGCGGGAGGGGGCTACAATGAGCAGTTCTTC.

In this sample, this clone turned up once. V usage is TRBV5-1 and J usage is TRBJ2-3, with 8 bases matching TRBD1. V lost 6 bases, J lost 0 bases, and 12 bases stayed unmatched. CDR3 length: 17 residues. Germline assignment: CDR1 SGHRS and CDR2 YFSETQ. CDR3 sequence: CASTRGRTGSSTDTQYF. The DNA of the CDR3 is TGCGCCAGCACCCGGGGGAGGACAGGGAGTAGCACAGATACGCAGTATTTT.

This sequence joins TRBV5-5 and TRBJ2-7; 7 positions match TRBD1. V shed 1 base and J 4 bases; nucleotides not matched to a gene: 5. From germline, CDR1 is SGHKS and CDR2 YYEKEE (reference sequence). The CDR3 sequence is 14 residues long. The CDR3 sequence is CASSLRGGQYEQYF. DNA for the CDR3: TGTGCCAGCAGCTTGAGAGGGGGACAGTACGAGCAGTACTTC.

The chain links TRBV7-3 to TRBJ1-1, with D perhaps TRBD1 (6 bases). Germline-derived CDR1 and CDR2 are SGHTA and FQGTGA. Trimming took off 6 bases at V and 4 bases at J, with 12 bases between the two ends. The CDR3 covers 13 residues. The CDR3 nucleotides are TGTGCCAGCAGAGCTAGGGGGAGCACTGAAGCTTTCTTT. Translated: CASRARGSTEAFF.

This chain joins TRBV11-1 and TRBJ2-1; possible D gene TRBD2, 6 bases. Germline V gene data show CDR1 as SGHAT and CDR2 as FQDESV (reference sequence). CDR3 length: 16 amino acids. Trimming removed 0 bases from V and 4 bases from J, with 13 bases in between. This CDR3 is CASSLAGLETYNEQFF. In DNA, the CDR3 is TGTGCCAGCAGCTTAGCGGGACTTGAAACTTACAATGAGCAGTTCTTC.

V is TRBV6-5 and J is TRBJ2-4; D is perhaps TRBD2 (6 bases). The CDR3 runs to 14 residues. V was cut by 5 bases and J by 2 bases, with 10 bases left in between. The V gene's germline CDR1 is MNHEY and CDR2 SVGAGI. The CDR3 is CASSNAGSKNIQYF. CDR3 coding DNA: TGTGCCAGCAGTAATGCGGGGTCCAAAAACATTCAGTACTTC.

The CDR3 nucleotides read TGCAGCCTAGACTGGGGGCAAAACAATGAGCAGTTCTTC. Its translation: CSLDWGQNNEQFF. The chain carries TRBV29-1 and TRBJ2-1; tentatively, D is TRBD1 (6 bases). Germline CDR1 and CDR2: SQVTM and ANQGSEA. The CDR3 has 13 amino acids. V was cut by 8 bases and J by 5 bases, with 16 bases left in between.

The rearrangement joins TRBV15 to TRBJ1-5, with D unresolved. CDR3 length: 13 amino acids. Per germline, CDR1 LNHNV and CDR2 YYDKDF (reference sequence). Trimming took 1 base from V and 7 from J, leaving 8 bases between them. CDR3 protein: CATSRGREQPQHF. In nucleotides, the CDR3 is TGTGCCACCAGCAGAGGGAGGGAGCAGCCCCAGCATTTT.

With respect to this clone: One junction end disagrees with the germline gene, perhaps due to a read error. V usage is TRBV7-6 and J usage is TRBJ1-2; D remains unclear. Germline V gene data show CDR1 as SGHVS and CDR2 as FNYEAQ. CDR3 length: 13 residues. CDR3 loop: CTSSFGSPYGYTF. The CDR3 region has the DNA TGTACCAGCAGCTTCGGGTCTCCCTATGGCTACACCTTC.

The rearrangement joins TRBV27 to TRBJ1-2; 8 bases are shared with TRBD1. This CDR3 comprises 14 residues. The germline CDR1 and CDR2 sequences are MNHEY and SMNVEV (reference sequence). V lost 6 bases to trimming and J lost 7 bases; unmatched junction nucleotides: 10. The CDR3 sequence: CASRSPSQGAGYTF. The CDR3 DNA sequence: TGTGCCAGCAGATCCCCCTCCCAGGGGGCTGGCTACACCTTC.

V is TRBV2 and J is TRBJ1-5; D is undetermined. The CDR3 has 14 amino acids. Deletions cut 3 bases from V and 0 bases from J, with 6 bases between. Germline V CDR1 and CDR2: SNHLY, FYNNEI. As DNA, the CDR3 is TGTGCCAGCAGTGATGGCAATAGCAATCAGCCCCAGCATTTT. Translated: CASSDGNSNQPQHF.

This chain joins TRBV9 and TRBJ2-1, with 9 bases fitting TRBD2. J lost 10 bases, V lost 4 bases, and 12 bases had no gene match. Per the germline V gene, CDR1 is SGDLS and CDR2 is YYNGEE. The CDR3 is made up of 15 amino acids. The CDR3 nucleotides are TGTGCCAGCAGCCCCTTCGTGGTAGCGGGAGAGGAGCAGTTCTTC. It is translated as CASSPFVVAGEEQFF.

This clone was observed a single time. The V call is TRBV4-3, the J call TRBJ2-2; D is ambiguous. The CDR3 sequence is 14 residues long. V was pared by 3 bases and J by 3 bases, with 8 bases between. CDR1 is LGHNA and CDR2 is YSLEER in the germline V gene. The CDR3 spells CASSQEIYTGELFF. The CDR3 region has the DNA TGCGCCAGCAGCCAGGAGATATACACCGGGGAGCTGTTTTTT.

The chain uses TRBV5-1 and TRBJ1-1, with a weak D call TRBD1 (5 bases). CDR1 and CDR2 from the germline V gene are SGHRS and YFSETQ. The CDR3 spans 12 residues. The V end lost 3 bases, the J end lost 10 bases, and 13 bases lay between the germline ends. CDR3 amino acids: CASSYDSKAAFF. CDR3 sequence (DNA): TGCGCCAGCAGCTATGACAGCAAGGCAGCTTTCTTT.

The J gene is TRBJ2-7, the V gene TRBV13, with D perhaps matching TRBD1 (6 bases). The V gene's germline CDR1 is PRHDT and CDR2 FYEKMQ (reference sequence). Trimming left V 1 base short and J 3 bases short, with 22 bases between. This CDR3 comprises 18 residues. The CDR3 reads CASSLEGVLIGLYYEQYF. The DNA for the CDR3 is TGTGCCAGCAGCTTAGAGGGGGTTCTGATAGGATTATACTACGAGCAGTACTTC.

The rearrangement uses TRBV30 and TRBJ2-5; TRBD1 might be the D (6 bases). The CDR3 has 15 residues. Germline V gene data show CDR1 as GTSNPN and CDR2 as SVGIG (reference sequence). Trimming shortened V by 0 bases and J by 3 bases, and 14 bases separated the two germline ends. The DNA for the CDR3 is TGTGCCTGGAGTGTAATACCCCGGGACAAAGAGACCCAGTACTTC. Translating it yields CAWSVIPRDKETQYF.

The gene calls are TRBV18 and TRBJ2-1, with 10 bases that match TRBD2. Germline V gene sequence: CDR1 KGHSH, CDR2 LQKENI. V shed 3 bases, J shed 8 bases, and the junction held 4 bases outside the gene matches. The CDR3 consists of 14 residues. The CDR3 nucleotides are TGTGCCAGCTCACCGCTAGCGGGAGTTGATGAGCAGTTCTTC. Translating gives CASSPLAGVDEQFF.

The chain has TRBV30 and TRBJ2-3; 11 nucleotides align to TRBD1. Trimming at V came to 6 bases and at J to 4 bases, leaving 15 bases not matched to a gene. Germline assignment: CDR1 GTSNPN and CDR2 SVGIG (reference sequence). This CDR3 region has 17 residues. This CDR3 reads CACRQPGQGGFSDTQYF. CDR3 DNA sequence: TGTGCCTGCCGCCAACCGGGACAGGGGGGCTTCTCAGATACGCAGTATTTT.

This clone has only one observation. The rearrangement joins TRBV3-1 (or the pseudogene TRBV3-2) to TRBJ1-2, with D tentatively TRBD1 (5 bases). Trimming removed 0 bases at V and 3 bases at J, with 14 bases between. This CDR3 has 16 amino acids. CDR1 LGHDT and CDR2 YNNKEL come from the germline V gene (reference sequence). CDR3 amino acids: CASSQDPQQVHYGYTF. The DNA for the CDR3 is TGTGCCAGCAGCCAAGATCCTCAACAGGTCCACTATGGCTACACCTTC.

V gene TRBV11-3 combines with J gene TRBJ1-1; the match to TRBD1 covers 7 bases. The CDR3 runs 13 residues. Germline trimming cut 2 bases from V and 4 bases from J; bases unmatched to any gene: 1. The germline V gene encodes CDR1 SGHNT and CDR2 YENEEA. The CDR3 spells CASSLYRGTEAFF. In DNA form, the CDR3 reads TGTGCCAGCAGCTTATACAGGGGCACTGAAGCTTTCTTT.

This clone has only a few counts. CDR3 DNA sequence: TGTGCCAGCAGTTTATCCGGGGGGCTAGTCAATGAGCAGTTCTTC. It encodes CASSLSGGLVNEQFF. The genes are TRBV28 and TRBJ2-1; a possible D gene is TRBD2 (7 bases). This CDR3 is 15 amino acids long. CDR1 and CDR2 (germline): MDHEN, SYDVKM. V was trimmed by 1 base and J by 6 bases, leaving 13 bases between them.

This clone was detected only once. This chain connects TRBV28 to TRBJ2-4, with a weak D call TRBD1 (6 bases). The CDR3 has 15 residues. Germline values: CDR1 MDHEN, CDR2 SYDVKM. Trimming took 5 bases from V and 0 from J, leaving 11 bases between them. As DNA, the CDR3 is TGTGCCAGCAGTCCGGACAGACTAGCCAAAAACATTCAGTACTTC. It yields the protein CASSPDRLAKNIQYF.

The chain carries TRBV11-2 and TRBJ1-2, with D tentatively TRBD1 (6 bases). This CDR3 comprises 18 residues. V shed 1 base and J shed 0 bases, with 18 bases lying between them. In germline, CDR1 is SGHAT, CDR2 FQNNGV. The CDR3 region has the DNA TGTGCCAGCAGCTTAGGGGTTCGGGGGGCGCGCGCTAACTATGGCTACACCTTC. This encodes CASSLGVRGARANYGYTF.

V gene TRBV5-1 combines with J gene TRBJ2-1; D gene ambiguous. From germline, CDR1 is SGHRS and CDR2 YFSETQ. CDR3 length equals 14 residues. V was trimmed by 4 bases and J by 0 bases, leaving 8 bases between them. The CDR3 nucleotides are TGCGCCAGCAGCCTAATAAGCTCCTACAATGAGCAGTTCTTC. This translates into CASSLISSYNEQFF.

With respect to this clone: The junction departs from the called germline gene at one end, perhaps through a read error. The V and J genes are TRBV5-4 and TRBJ1-5, with D hard to call. The CDR3 spans 15 residues. Germline V gene lookup returns CDR1 SGHNT and CDR2 YYREEE (reference sequence). CDR3 sequence: CFVFRGVDSNQPQHF. The CDR3 DNA is TGCTTCGTTTTTCGAGGAGTGGATAGCAATCAGCCCCAGCATTTT.

The V call is TRBV3-1 (or the pseudogene TRBV3-2), the J call TRBJ2-7, with TRBD2 as a possible D gene (6 bases). The V and J ends lost 4 bases and 0 bases respectively, with 16 bases between them. Germline assignment: CDR1 LGHDT and CDR2 YNNKEL (reference sequence). CDR3 length: 16 residues. The CDR3 is CASSPAKQTSSYEQYF. CDR3 sequence (DNA): TGTGCCAGCAGCCCAGCTAAACAGACTAGCTCCTACGAGCAGTACTTC.

This clone was observed a handful of times. V and J are TRBV5-1 and TRBJ2-2; 7 bases are a match to TRBD1. Losses at the gene ends were 6 bases for V and 5 bases for J; bases not matched to a gene: 7. The CDR3 is made up of 14 amino acids. Germline V gives CDR1 SGHRS, CDR2 YFSETQ. The CDR3 loop is CASTIRTGTGELFF. The CDR3 region has the DNA TGCGCCAGCACCATCCGGACAGGTACCGGGGAGCTGTTTTTT.

This clone was seen once. This sequence joins TRBV19 and TRBJ1-4; a weak D match, TRBD1 (6 bases). Trimming pared 5 bases from V and 3 bases from J, leaving 16 bases between. The CDR3 consists of 16 residues. Germline CDR1 reads LNHDA; CDR2 reads SQIVND (reference sequence). CDR3 protein: CASSSSGEGANEKLFF. The CDR3 coding sequence is TGTGCCAGTAGTTCCTCAGGGGAAGGGGCTAATGAAAAACTGTTTTTT.